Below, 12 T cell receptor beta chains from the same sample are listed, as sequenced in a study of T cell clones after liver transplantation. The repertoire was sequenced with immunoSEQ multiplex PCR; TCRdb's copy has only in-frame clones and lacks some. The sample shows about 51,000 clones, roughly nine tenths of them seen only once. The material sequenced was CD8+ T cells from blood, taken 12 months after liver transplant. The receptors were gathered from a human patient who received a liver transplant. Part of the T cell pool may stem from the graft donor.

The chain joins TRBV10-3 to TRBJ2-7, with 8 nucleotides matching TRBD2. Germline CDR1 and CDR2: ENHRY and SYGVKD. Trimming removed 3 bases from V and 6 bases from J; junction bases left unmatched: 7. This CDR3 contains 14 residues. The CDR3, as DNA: TGTGCCATCAGTGAAATAGCGGGAAACAGCGAGCAGTACTTC. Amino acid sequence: CAISEIAGNSEQYF.

DNA for the CDR3: TGCGCCAGCAGCCGAGGGACATCTAGCAATCAGCCCCAGCATTTT. Amino acids: CASSRGTSSNQPQHF. The chain joins TRBV4-1 to TRBJ1-5, with D possibly matching TRBD1 (6 bases). The CDR3 contains 15 residues. Per the germline V gene, CDR1 is MGHRA and CDR2 is YSYEKL. Trimming left V 4 bases short and J 0 bases short, with 10 bases between.

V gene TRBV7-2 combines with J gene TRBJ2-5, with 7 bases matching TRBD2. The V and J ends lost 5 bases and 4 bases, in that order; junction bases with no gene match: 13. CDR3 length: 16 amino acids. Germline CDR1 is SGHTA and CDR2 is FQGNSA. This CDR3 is CASSKAGLTLGETQYF. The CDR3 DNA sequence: TGTGCCAGCAGCAAAGCGGGGCTCACCCTGGGAGAGACCCAGTACTTC.

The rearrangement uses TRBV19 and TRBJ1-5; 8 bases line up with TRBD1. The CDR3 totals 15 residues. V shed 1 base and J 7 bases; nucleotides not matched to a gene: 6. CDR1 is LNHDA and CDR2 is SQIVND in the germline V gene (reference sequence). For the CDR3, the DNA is TGTGCCAGTAGTATAGGGACAGGGTTAAGGCAGCCCCAGCATTTT. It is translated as CASSIGTGLRQPQHF.

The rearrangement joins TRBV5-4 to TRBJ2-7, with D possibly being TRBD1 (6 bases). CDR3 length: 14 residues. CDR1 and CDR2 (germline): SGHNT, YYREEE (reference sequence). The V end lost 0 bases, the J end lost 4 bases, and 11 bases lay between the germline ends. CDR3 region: CASSLDGTPYEQYF. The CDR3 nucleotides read TGTGCCAGCAGCTTGGACGGGACACCATACGAGCAGTACTTC. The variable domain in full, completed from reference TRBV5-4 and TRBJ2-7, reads ETGVTQSPTHLIKTRGQQVTLRCSSQSGHNTVSWYQQALGQGPQFIFQYYREEENGRGNFPPRFSGLQFPNYSSELNVNALELDDSALYLCASSLDGTPYEQYFGPGTRLTVT.

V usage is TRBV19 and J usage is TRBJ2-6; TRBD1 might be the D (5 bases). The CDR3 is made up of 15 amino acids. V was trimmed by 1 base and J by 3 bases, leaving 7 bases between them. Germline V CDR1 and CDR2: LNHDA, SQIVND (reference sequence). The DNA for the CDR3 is TGTGCCAGTAGTATAGGGGGCTATGGGGCCAACGTCCTGACTTTC. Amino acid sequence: CASSIGGYGANVLTF.

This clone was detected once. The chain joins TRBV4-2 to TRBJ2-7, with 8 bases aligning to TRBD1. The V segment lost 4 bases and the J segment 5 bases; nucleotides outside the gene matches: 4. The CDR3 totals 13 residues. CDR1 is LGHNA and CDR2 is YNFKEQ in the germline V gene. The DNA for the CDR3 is TGTGCCAGCAGCCCCGGGACAGGCCACGAGCAGTACTTC. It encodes CASSPGTGHEQYF.

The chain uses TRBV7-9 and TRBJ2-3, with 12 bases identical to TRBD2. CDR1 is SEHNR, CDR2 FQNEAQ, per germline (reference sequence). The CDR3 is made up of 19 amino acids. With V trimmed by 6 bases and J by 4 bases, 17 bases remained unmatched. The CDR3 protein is CASSGLGLAGGPRADTQYF. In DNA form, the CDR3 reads TGTGCCAGCAGTGGACTGGGGCTAGCGGGAGGGCCTAGAGCAGATACGCAGTATTTT.

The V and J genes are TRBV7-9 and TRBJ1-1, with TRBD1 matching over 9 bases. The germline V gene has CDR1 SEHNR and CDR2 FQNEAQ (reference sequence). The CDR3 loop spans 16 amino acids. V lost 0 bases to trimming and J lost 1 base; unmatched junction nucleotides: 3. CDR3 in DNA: TGTGCCAGCAGCTTAGCGGGGGACAGGGCGAACACTGAAGCTTTCTTT. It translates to CASSLAGDRANTEAFF.

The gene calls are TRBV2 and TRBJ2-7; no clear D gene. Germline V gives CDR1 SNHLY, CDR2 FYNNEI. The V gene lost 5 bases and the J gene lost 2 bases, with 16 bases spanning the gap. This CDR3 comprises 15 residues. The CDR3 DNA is TGTGCCAGCAGTAGCTCACGAAATCTGGCCTACGAGCAGTACTTC. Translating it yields CASSSSRNLAYEQYF.

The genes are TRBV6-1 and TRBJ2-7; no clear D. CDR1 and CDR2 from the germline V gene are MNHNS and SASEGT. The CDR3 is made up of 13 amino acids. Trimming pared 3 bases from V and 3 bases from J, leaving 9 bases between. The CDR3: CASSDGQRYEQYF. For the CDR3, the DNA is TGTGCCAGCAGTGATGGGCAGCGCTACGAGCAGTACTTC.

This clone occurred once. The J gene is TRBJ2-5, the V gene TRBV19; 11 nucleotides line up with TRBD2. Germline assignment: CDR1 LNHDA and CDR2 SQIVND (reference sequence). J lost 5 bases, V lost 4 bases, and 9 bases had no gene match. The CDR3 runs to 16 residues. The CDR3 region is CASSKGLAARFETQYF. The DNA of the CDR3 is TGTGCCAGTAGTAAGGGACTAGCGGCCAGGTTCGAGACCCAGTACTTC. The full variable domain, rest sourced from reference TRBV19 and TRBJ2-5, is DGGITQSPKYLFRKEGQNVTLSCEQNLNHDAMYWYRQDPGQGLRLIYYSQIVNDFQKGDIAEGYSVSREKKESFPLTVTSAQKNPTAFYLCASSKGLAARFETQYFGPGTRLLVL.